A selection of T cell receptor beta chains follows, all from one sample in a study of blood T cells in healthy people across ages. TCRdb used MiXCR to reprocess the 5' RACE reads, holding one entry per CDR3 protein. The sample has some 690,000 distinct CDR3 sequences; 22% are singletons. The sequenced sample was blood. These TCRs come from a man aged 65 to 85 in good health. Each CDR3 is given with its conserved first and last residue. The D gene is left open where the match is weak. The size field is filled for only some rows; it gives once, few, many or a size class.

v_call	j_call	d_call	clone_size	cdr3_nt	cdr3_aa
TRBV7-9	TRBJ2-3	.	.	TGTGCCAGCAGCTTAGCCAGGGGACCAGATACGCAGTATTTT	CASSLARGPDTQYF
TRBV10-3	TRBJ2-5	TRBD1	few	TGTGCCATCAGTCGACAGGGGTCAGAGACCCAGTACTTC	CAISRQGSETQYF
TRBV7-8	TRBJ1-2	.	.	TGTGCCAGCAGCATGGGATCAAACTATGGCTACACCTTC	CASSMGSNYGYTF
TRBV28	TRBJ2-7	.	.	TGTGCCAGCAGTTTGTCCAGGCCCTCCTACGAGCAGTACTTC	CASSLSRPSYEQYF
TRBV5-1	TRBJ1-1	.	.	TGCGCCAGCAGCTTATCAGGGCTCGTGGGGACTGAAGCTTTCTTT	CASSLSGLVGTEAFF
TRBV29-1	TRBJ2-1	TRBD2	few	TGCAGCGTCCGACGACTAGCGGGGGGTCAATACAATGAGCAGTTCTTC	CSVRRLAGGQYNEQFF
TRBV20-1	TRBJ2-7	.	few	TGCAGTGTTGACAGGAGCTCCTACGAGCAGTACTTC	CSVDRSSYEQYF
TRBV15	TRBJ1-1	.	.	TGTGCCACCAGCAGAGACACCTTGAACACTGAAGCTTTCTTT	CATSRDTLNTEAFF
TRBV18	TRBJ2-1	.	few	TGTGCCAGCTCACCACGGGCATCTGGCAGCCTTGATAGCTCCTACAATGAGCAGTTCTTC	CASSPRASGSLDSSYNEQFF
TRBV20-1	TRBJ1-3	.	few	TGCAGTGCTGAGGACCTCTCTGGAAACACCATATATTTT	CSAEDLSGNTIYF
TRBV12-3/TRBV12-4	TRBJ1-2	TRBD1	.	TGTGCCAGCAGAATTACAGGGGGCGCCGGCTATGGCTACACCTTC	CASRITGGAGYGYTF
TRBV7-6	TRBJ2-1	TRBD2	few	TGTGCCAGCACCAAAGCGGGAAGCTCCTACAATGAGCAGTTCTTC	CASTKAGSSYNEQFF
TRBV5-6	TRBJ2-5	.	few	TGTGCCAGCAGCTCGGATCTAGCGAGAAAAGAGACCCAGTACTTC	CASSSDLARKETQYF
TRBV11-3	TRBJ2-3	.	.	TGTGCCAGCAGCCCCGCTGGGATAGGTTGGAGAAACGCAGATACGCAGTATTTT	CASSPAGIGWRNADTQYF
TRBV30	TRBJ1-1	TRBD1	.	TGTGCCTGGAGAGGGACAGCGAACACTGAAGCTTTCTTT	CAWRGTANTEAFF
TRBV6-5	TRBJ1-5	TRBD1	many	TGTGCCAGCAGCCTCGACAGGGTTCAGCCCCAGCATTTT	CASSLDRVQPQHF
TRBV20-1	TRBJ2-5	TRBD2	.	TGCAGAGCCCAAGCGGGGTCTCAAGAGACCCAGTACTTC	CRAQAGSQETQYF
TRBV29-1	TRBJ2-3	.	few	TGCAGCGCCCATGGGGCAGGGATAGGAGATACGCAGTATTTT	CSAHGAGIGDTQYF
TRBV27	TRBJ2-7	TRBD2	.	TGTGCCAGCAGGGACCACAAGCGGGGGGAAGCTACTGAGCAGTACTTC	CASRDHKRGEATEQYF
TRBV29-1	TRBJ2-2	.	.	TGCAGCGTTGAGAAGGAGGGAGGTGACACCGGGGAGCTGTTTTTT	CSVEKEGGDTGELFF
TRBV6-5	TRBJ2-1	.	few	TGTCGAGGTGGGGGCGAGCAGTTCTTC	CRGGGEQFF
TRBV29-1	TRBJ1-5	.	.	TGCAGCGTTATATTATCTGAGTCGGGGTTCAATCAGCCCCAGCATTTT	CSVILSESGFNQPQHF
TRBV18	TRBJ1-2	.	.	TGTGCCAGCTCACCACCGGGACGCGACTATGGCTACACCTTC	CASSPPGRDYGYTF
TRBV20-1	TRBJ1-1	.	.	TGCAGTGCTAGAGTCCAGGCGCCGAACACTGAAGCTTTCTTT	CSARVQAPNTEAFF
TRBV12-3/TRBV12-4	TRBJ2-3	.	.	TGTGCCAGCAGTAAACAGGGTGCCCTGGATACGCAGTATTTT	CASSKQGALDTQYF
TRBV5-1	TRBJ1-3	.	many	TGCGCCAGCAGCTTGGATACGGGCTCTGGAAACACCATATATTTT	CASSLDTGSGNTIYF
TRBV28	TRBJ1-1	.	.	TGTGCCAGCAGTTCCCGACGGGCCCTAGGGTTCTTT	CASSSRRALGFF
TRBV5-1	TRBJ2-1	.	.	TGCGCCAGCAGCTGGCGGACGGGGACGTTTGAGCAGTTCTTC	CASSWRTGTFEQFF
TRBV6-1	TRBJ2-1	.	.	TGTGCCAGTACGGCCTATCCGGGCTATGAGCAGTTCTTC	CASTAYPGYEQFF
TRBV29-1	TRBJ2-7	TRBD1	few	TGCAGCGTAGTTCCCGGGACAGGGTTATCCTACGAGCAGTACTTC	CSVVPGTGLSYEQYF
TRBV5-1	TRBJ2-3	TRBD2	few	TGCGCCAGCAGCGAACGACTAGCGGGGGGGCCCCTCCCCCCAGATACGCAGTATTTT	CASSERLAGGPLPPDTQYF
TRBV19	TRBJ2-1	TRBD2	.	TGTGCCAGTAGTATAGAACCAGGCCGGACTAGCACCCACAATGAGCAGTTCTTC	CASSIEPGRTSTHNEQFF
TRBV7-9	TRBJ2-5	.	.	TGTGCCAGCAGCTTAGTAGGCAGTAAGGAAGAGACCCAGTACTTC	CASSLVGSKEETQYF
TRBV6-2/TRBV6-3	TRBJ1-5	.	.	TGTGCCAGCGAATCCGCCTACAGGAGCAATCAGCCCCAGCATTTT	CASESAYRSNQPQHF
TRBV5-1	TRBJ2-3	.	.	TGCGCCAGCAGCTCTTCCCTAGCGTTAGCCGCAGATACGCAGTATTTT	CASSSSLALAADTQYF
TRBV5-1	TRBJ1-6	TRBD1	.	TGCGCCAGCAGCCACGGGACAGGGAATTCACCCCTCCACTTT	CASSHGTGNSPLHF
TRBV5-1	TRBJ1-2	.	.	TGCGCCAGCAGCTTTGGTACGGTCTCGGGGTCTGGCTACACCTTC	CASSFGTVSGSGYTF
TRBV5-1	TRBJ2-1	TRBD2	.	TGCGCCAGCAGCTTGAAACTAGCGGGAGGACTAACCAATGAGCAGTTCTTC	CASSLKLAGGLTNEQFF
TRBV21-1	TRBJ2-7	.	.	TGTGCCAGCCTCAACCAGGGCCCCTACGAGCAGTACTTC	CASLNQGPYEQYF
TRBV11-2	TRBJ2-7	TRBD2	.	TGTGCCAGCAGCCCGATAGGGTTAGCGGGAGCCGAGCAGTACTTC	CASSPIGLAGAEQYF
TRBV5-1	TRBJ2-1	.	.	TGCGCCAGCAGCCCATGGACTCAGACGTTTGGAAATGAGCAGTTCTTC	CASSPWTQTFGNEQFF
TRBV4-1	TRBJ2-1	.	.	TGCGCCAGCTCTGACGGCAGTAGGAATGAGCAGTTCTTC	CASSDGSRNEQFF
TRBV7-9	TRBJ1-1	.	.	TGTGCCAGCAGCTTACCACACACGGGCACTGAAGCTTTCTTT	CASSLPHTGTEAFF
TRBV6-5	TRBJ2-3	.	few	TGTGCCAGCAGTTATGCGCTAACGGGGGATACGCAGTATTTT	CASSYALTGDTQYF
TRBV12-3/TRBV12-4	TRBJ1-2	TRBD1	few	TGTGCCAGCACCCAGGGGACAGGGGGCCTTAACTATGGCTACACCTTC	CASTQGTGGLNYGYTF
TRBV12-3/TRBV12-4	TRBJ2-1	TRBD2	.	TGTGCCAGCAGCCATCGAGCGGGGGGGCGGGGCAATGAGCAGTTCTTC	CASSHRAGGRGNEQFF
TRBV29-1	TRBJ2-7	.	many	TGCAGCGTGGCCCTTGGGGCCTACGAGCAGTACTTC	CSVALGAYEQYF
TRBV3-1	TRBJ2-3	TRBD2	few	TGTGCCAGCAGCCAAGCTAGCGGGAGTGCAGATACGCAGTATTTT	CASSQASGSADTQYF
TRBV20-1	TRBJ1-2	.	few	TGCAGTGCCACGGAGGGTGGAGTGGAGTCTAACTATGGCTACACCTTC	CSATEGGVESNYGYTF